The 28 T cell receptor beta chains listed next were all sequenced from one sample in a study of blood T cell repertoires in COVID-19. Repertoires were generated with immunoSEQ multiplex PCR, while TCRdb's copy carries only in-frame clones and drops some. The table includes over 100,000 clones, approximately 85% detected once. Sequenced sample: peripheral blood. The receptors shown here come from a man in his forties or fifties with acute or convalescent COVID-19.

This clone was detected a few times. The chain has TRBV11-1 and TRBJ2-5; D is perhaps TRBD1 (7 bases). The length of the CDR3 is 15 residues. The V gene's germline CDR1 is SGHAT and CDR2 FQDESV (reference sequence). The V and J ends lost 4 bases and 7 bases respectively, with 19 bases between them. In nucleotides, the CDR3 is TGTGCCAGCAGCTCCAGGGGGGTCCAAGGGGGGACCCAGTACTTC. The encoded protein is CASSSRGVQGGTQYF.

The chain is built from TRBV29-1 and TRBJ2-5, with a weak D call TRBD2 (6 bases). This CDR3 contains 13 residues. Germline V CDR1 and CDR2: SQVTM, ANQGSEA. The germline V and J ends were trimmed by 4 bases and 1 base, with 10 bases remaining between them. The CDR3 DNA is TGCAGCGTTGCCGGGAGAGCCCAAGAGACCCAGTACTTC. This gives the protein CSVAGRAQETQYF. Looking up the rest from reference TRBV29-1 and TRBJ2-5 gives the full variable domain: SAVISQKPSRDICQRGTSLTIQCQVDSQVTMMFWYRQQPGQSLTLIATANQGSEATYESGFVIDKFPISRPNLTFSTLTVSNMSPEDSSIYLCSVAGRAQETQYFGPGTRLLVL.

The chain combines TRBV27 with TRBJ2-7; 9 bases map to TRBD1. CDR3 length: 14 amino acids. Germline V CDR1 and CDR2: MNHEY, SMNVEV (reference sequence). V lost 4 bases and J lost 7; bases outside the gene matches: 8. The CDR3, as DNA: TGTGCCAGCAGTTCCCGGGACAGGGTGAGGGAGCAGTACTTC. Translating it yields CASSSRDRVREQYF.

The chain recombines TRBV4-2 with TRBJ2-7, with 9 bases fitting TRBD2. J lost 1 base, V lost 4 bases, and 2 bases had no gene match. Germline loops: CDR1 LGHNA, CDR2 YNFKEQ. CDR3 length: 14 amino acids. CDR3 nucleotides: TGTGCCAGCAGCCCGGGACTAGCTTCCTACGAGCAGTACTTC. Translation: CASSPGLASYEQYF.

The rearrangement joins TRBV28 to TRBJ1-5, with 10 bases matching TRBD1. The germline V gene has CDR1 MDHEN and CDR2 SYDVKM. This CDR3 spans 14 amino acids. V trimming: 6 bases; J trimming: 6 bases; junction bases outside the gene matches: 5. The CDR3 protein is CASRKDRGVQPQHF. In DNA form, the CDR3 reads TGTGCCAGCAGGAAGGACAGGGGGGTTCAGCCCCAGCATTTT.

The chain links TRBV23-1 to TRBJ2-1; 7 bases are shared with TRBD1. TRBV23-1 is designated an ORF whose function remains uncertain. This CDR3 region has 17 residues. V shed 5 bases and J 4 bases; nucleotides not matched to a gene: 14. The CDR3 spells CASSSLARDRDYNEQFF. The CDR3 bases are TGCGCCAGCAGTTCCCTGGCCCGGGACAGAGATTACAATGAGCAGTTCTTC.

The chain uses TRBV3-1 (or the pseudogene TRBV3-2) and TRBJ2-1; perhaps TRBD1 as D (7 bases). Germline V gene lookup returns CDR1 LGHDT and CDR2 YNNKEL (reference sequence). The CDR3 is 14 residues long. The ends were cut back, 0 bases at V and 7 bases at J, with 10 bases in the middle. The CDR3 protein is CASSQDRGRNEQFF. CDR3 DNA sequence: TGTGCCAGCAGCCAAGACAGGGGGAGGAATGAGCAGTTCTTC.

The J gene is TRBJ2-1, the V gene TRBV12-3 or TRBV12-4; the D is unclear. The V gene lost 3 bases and the J gene lost 7 bases, with 7 bases spanning the gap. CDR3 length: 12 amino acids. The CDR3 DNA sequence: TGTGCCAGCAGTTTCTCTTTTAATGAGCAGTTCTTC. Translation gives CASSFSFNEQFF.

The chain has TRBV19 and TRBJ2-7; D is possibly TRBD2 (6 bases). This CDR3 is 14 amino acids long. Germline V CDR1 and CDR2: LNHDA, SQIVND (reference sequence). V lost 3 bases and J 4 bases, leaving 13 bases between the germline ends. Written as DNA, the CDR3 is TGTGCCAGTAGTATCGGACTATCTCCTTACGAGCAGTACTTC. This gives the protein CASSIGLSPYEQYF.

The chain uses TRBV10-3 and TRBJ1-6; maybe TRBD1 (5 bases). The CDR3 is 14 residues long. Germline assignment: CDR1 ENHRY and CDR2 SYGVKD. The V end lost 0 bases, the J end lost 7 bases, and 7 bases lay between the germline ends. The DNA of the CDR3 is TGTGCCATCAGTGAGTCGGCAGGGAATTCACCCCTCCACTTT. Translated: CAISESAGNSPLHF.

The chain is built from TRBV6-4 and TRBJ1-5, with D hard to call. The CDR3 loop spans 15 amino acids. CDR1 and CDR2 from the germline V gene are MRHNA and SNTAGT. V was shortened by 8 bases and J by 1 base, with 15 bases between the two germline ends. CDR3 in amino acids: CASPPPGTSNQPQHF. CDR3 nucleotides: TGTGCCAGCCCCCCGCCGGGAACAAGCAATCAGCCCCAGCATTTT.

The V call is TRBV7-2, the J call TRBJ1-2; D ambiguous. The ends were cut back, 3 bases at V and 3 bases at J, with 17 bases in the middle. Germline V CDR1 and CDR2: SGHTA, FQGNSA. The length of the CDR3 is 16 residues. The CDR3 region is CASSFSGPNFYYGYTF. The CDR3 DNA reads as TGTGCCAGCAGCTTTTCGGGTCCGAACTTCTACTATGGCTACACCTTC. The full variable domain, in which reference TRBV7-2 and TRBJ1-2 provide the parts outside the CDR3, is GAGVSQSPSNKVTEKGKDVELRCDPISGHTALYWYRQSLGQGLEFLIYFQGNSAPDKSGLPSDRFSAERTGGSVSTLTIQRTQQEDSAVYLCASSFSGPNFYYGYTFGSGTRLTVV.

The chain couples TRBV18 to TRBJ2-1, with D hard to call. The germline CDR1 and CDR2 sequences are KGHSH and LQKENI. The germline V and J ends were trimmed by 3 bases and 0 bases, with 12 bases remaining between them. The CDR3 length is 16 residues. The CDR3 region has the DNA TGTGCCAGCTCACCGCGGTTGGCTAACTCCTACAATGAGCAGTTCTTC. Translated, it gives CASSPRLANSYNEQFF.

This sequence joins TRBV3-1 (or the pseudogene TRBV3-2) and TRBJ2-7, with 10 bases identical to TRBD2. V gave up 0 bases and J gave up 4 bases; unmatched junction bases: 3. The CDR3 runs 15 residues. Germline CDR1 is LGHDT and CDR2 is YNNKEL (reference sequence). CDR3: CASSQDLAGAYEQYF. In DNA, the CDR3 is TGTGCCAGCAGCCAAGATCTAGCGGGAGCATACGAGCAGTACTTC.

The rearrangement joins TRBV18 to TRBJ1-4; no clear D. Germline V lookup: CDR1 KGHSH, CDR2 LQKENI. The CDR3 sequence is 16 residues long. The V and J ends lost 2 bases and 7 bases respectively, with 17 bases between them. The CDR3 nucleotides read TGTGCCAGCTCACCAAACGACGGCACAGTCCTTGAAAAACTGTTTTTT. This gives the protein CASSPNDGTVLEKLFF.

The rearrangement joins TRBV5-4 to TRBJ2-3, with a tentative D call TRBD2 (5 bases). CDR1 and CDR2 from the germline V gene are SGHNT and YYREEE (reference sequence). The CDR3 has 15 residues. V lost 4 bases and J 4 bases, leaving 16 bases between the germline ends. The DNA of the CDR3 is TGTGCCAGCAGCAGCGCGCGTGGACTGGCAGATACGCAGTATTTT. Its translation: CASSSARGLADTQYF.

The gene calls are TRBV7-3 and TRBJ2-1; 11 bases align to TRBD2. Unmatched junction bases numbered 8, after V lost 1 base and J lost 6 bases. CDR3 size: 17 residues. CDR1 SGHTA and CDR2 FQGTGA come from the germline V gene. CDR3 residues: CASSLRPTSGSVNEQFF. The CDR3 DNA follows: TGTGCCAGCAGCTTAAGACCCACTAGCGGGAGTGTCAATGAGCAGTTCTTC.

The rearrangement uses TRBV3-1 (or the pseudogene TRBV3-2) and TRBJ2-3; TRBD2 aligns across 10 bases. The germline V gene encodes CDR1 LGHDT and CDR2 YNNKEL (reference sequence). Trimming at V came to 4 bases and at J to 4 bases, leaving 14 bases not matched to a gene. This CDR3 region has 18 residues. The CDR3 bases are TGTGCCAGCAGCCGGAGGCGACGAGGTAGCGGGGGGTCAGATACGCAGTATTTT. Its protein is CASSRRRRGSGGSDTQYF.

Only a few counts were recorded for this clone. The chain couples TRBV4-3 to TRBJ2-3; no clear D gene. V was pared by 0 bases and J by 5 bases, with 6 bases between. The CDR3 runs to 13 residues. Germline values: CDR1 LGHNA, CDR2 YSLEER. The CDR3 DNA is TGCGCCAGCAGCCAAGATCCGGGAGATACGCAGTATTTT. Its translation: CASSQDPGDTQYF.

The gene calls are TRBV6-6 and TRBJ1-5, with a weak D call TRBD1 (5 bases). V was trimmed by 8 bases and J by 0 bases, leaving 14 bases between them. CDR1 is MNHNY and CDR2 is SVGAGI in the germline V gene (reference sequence). The CDR3 contains 15 residues. The CDR3 protein is CASGGAFYSNQPQHF. The CDR3, as DNA: TGTGCCAGCGGCGGGGCTTTCTATAGCAATCAGCCCCAGCATTTT.

V and J are TRBV5-6 and TRBJ1-1; TRBD1 agrees at 8 bases. Germline trimming cut 6 bases from V and 6 bases from J; bases unmatched to any gene: 4. The length of the CDR3 is 12 residues. Germline values: CDR1 SGHDT, CDR2 YYEEEE. The CDR3 DNA reads TGTGCCAGCAATCAGGGGGCGGCTGAAGCTTTCTTT. Translation gives CASNQGAAEAFF. Combining the CDR3 with reference TRBV5-6 and TRBJ1-1 gives the whole variable domain DAGVTQSPTHLIKTRGQQVTLRCSPKSGHDTVSWYQQALGQGPQFIFQYYEEEERQRGNFPDRFSGHQFPNYSSELNVNALLLGDSALYLCASNQGAAEAFFGQGTRLTVV.

The chain couples TRBV15 to TRBJ1-2; perhaps TRBD1 as D (5 bases). The germline CDR1 and CDR2 sequences are LNHNV and YYDKDF (reference sequence). The CDR3 extends over 17 amino acids. Trimming stripped 1 base from V and 2 bases from J, with 17 bases between. The CDR3, as DNA: TGTGCCACCAGCAGAGTCTCCTTCAGGGAAGGGAACTATGGCTACACCTTC. It specifies CATSRVSFREGNYGYTF.

This rearrangement joins TRBV6-5 to TRBJ2-5; D is possibly TRBD1 (5 bases). The CDR3 spans 14 residues. Germline loops: CDR1 MNHEY, CDR2 SVGAGI. V lost 4 bases, J lost 5 bases, and 14 bases lay in between. CDR3 nucleotides: TGTGCCAGCAGTTCCCCCTCCAGGGCTGAGACCCAGTACTTC. Amino acid sequence: CASSSPSRAETQYF.

CDR3 sequence reads: CASRGRGLYNEQFF. CDR3 bases: TGCGCCAGCAGGGGGCGTGGCCTCTACAATGAGCAGTTCTTC. The chain links TRBV5-1 to TRBJ2-1; D possibly corresponds to TRBD1 (5 bases). Germline V gene data show CDR1 as SGHRS and CDR2 as YFSETQ. V lost 5 bases and J 3 bases, leaving 12 bases between the germline ends. The CDR3 loop spans 14 amino acids.

CDR3 region: CASSRDWSETQYF. CDR3 DNA sequence: TGTGCCAGCAGTCGGGACTGGTCGGAGACCCAGTACTTC. V and J are TRBV6-2 or TRBV6-3 and TRBJ2-5; a possible D gene is TRBD2 (6 bases). Germline CDR1 MNHEY, CDR2 SVGEGT. V gave up 5 bases and J gave up 5 bases, with 12 bases separating them. The CDR3 is 13 residues long.

The chain carries TRBV5-4 and TRBJ2-5; 7 nucleotides align to TRBD2. This CDR3 has 16 residues. Germline CDR1 and CDR2: SGHNT and YYREEE (reference sequence). V trimming: 0 bases; J trimming: 4 bases; junction bases outside the gene matches: 9. The CDR3 protein is CASSLGVSGRGETQYF. The CDR3, as DNA: TGTGCCAGCAGCTTGGGGGTTAGCGGGCGTGGAGAGACCCAGTACTTC.

This clone was recorded only once. The genes are TRBV5-1 and TRBJ2-1, with a tentative D call TRBD1 (6 bases). Germline V gene data show CDR1 as SGHRS and CDR2 as YFSETQ. The CDR3 spans 13 residues. V lost 3 bases and J lost 9, with 13 bases in between. CDR3 region: CASSSQQGREQFF. In DNA, the CDR3 is TGCGCCAGCAGCTCACAACAGGGACGTGAGCAGTTCTTC.

V gene TRBV5-1 combines with J gene TRBJ1-4, with 7 bases lining up with TRBD1. Germline loops: CDR1 SGHRS, CDR2 YFSETQ. The CDR3 totals 14 residues. V dropped 3 bases and J dropped 3; count of bases not matched to a gene: 2. Here the CDR3 reads CASSSGQPNEKLFF. The DNA of the CDR3 is TGCGCCAGCAGCTCGGGACAGCCTAATGAAAAACTGTTTTTT.